The clone carrying this T cell receptor (beta chain) was detected only once. No antigen is known for it. This specimen belongs to a study of shared clonotypes between healthy human individuals. Study-level points and caveats: Measured sharing among donors was expected to vary with sequencing depth.

Over several immunoSEQ plates, each subset's genomic DNA was distributed in even portions. Unsorted PBMC DNA was sequenced on ten immunoSEQ deep assay plates. Method: immunoSEQ multiplex PCR; TCRdb's copy keeps in-frame clones and lacks some. The profile shows about 520,000 clones, approximately 80% of them singletons. The unsorted samples had 70 million to 100 million PBMCs used for genomic DNA. Germline CDR1 and CDR2: SGHKS and YYEKEE (reference sequence). Trimming stripped 5 bases from V and 5 bases from J, with 14 bases between. This CDR3 has 13 residues. J is TRBJ2-7 and V is TRBV5-5; D uncertain. The clonotype originates from a woman aged 40 to 50 in good health. Some clones in this sample may be carry-over from other donors' samples. Sequences were obtained from PBMCs. The CDR3 bases are TGTGCCAGCAGTCGGACCGGGCAGGACGAGCAGTACTTC. It yields the protein CASSRTGQDEQYF.